Following are 23 T cell receptor beta chains from one sample sequenced in a study of regulatory T cells in long-lasting Graves disease (dated by TCRdb to the early 2020s). The time point label, read with the paper, signifies: persistent/refractory GD, antithyroid drugs over 5 years with positive TRAb. For both TCR sequencing and RNA sequencing, RNA was extracted from PBMCs using TRIzol. The library was prepared using multiplex PCR. Sequenced on an Illumina HiSeq 4000. iRepertoire HTBI primers and Arm-PCR amplification of CDR3 regions were used to construct TCR beta libraries. TCRdb trimmed public reads at Q25 via fastp, called clones via MiXCR and kept in-frame beta chains. Every entry covers one CDR3 protein and lists the most common genes and DNA from its rows. The sample table holds about 400,000 distinct CDR3 sequences, of which less than 25% were seen once. Together, the top ten hold 20% to 25% of the sample.

The specimen was peripheral blood mononuclear cells (PBMCs), collected when the disease was refractory, from a patient treated with antithyroid drugs. The receptors were gathered from a female donor with Graves disease.

A few counts support this clonotype. V and J are TRBV7-9 and TRBJ2-5; D call uncertain. The CDR3 runs to 13 residues. Trimming cost V 5 bases and J 0 bases, with 7 bases left between them. Germline lookup yields CDR1 SEHNR and CDR2 FQNEAQ (reference sequence). In DNA, the CDR3 is TGTGCCAGCAGCCCCCAGTACCAAGAGACCCAGTACTTC. Translation: CASSPQYQETQYF.

CDR3 residues: CSARGEKGNQPQHF. The DNA for the CDR3 is TGCAGTGCTAGAGGGGAAAAGGGCAATCAGCCCCAGCATTTT. The chain has TRBV20-1 and TRBJ1-5; no clear D gene. Trimming cost V 1 base and J 2 bases, with 9 bases left between them. This CDR3 is built from 14 residues. CDR1 DFQATT and CDR2 SNEGSKA come from the germline V gene (reference sequence).

This clonotype showed up just once. The rearrangement uses TRBV20-1 and TRBJ1-6; unclear D gene. The CDR3 consists of 17 residues. CDR1 is DFQATT and CDR2 is SNEGSKA in the germline V gene (reference sequence). Trimming cost V 0 bases and J 6 bases, with 18 bases left between them. The CDR3 is CSARDPETAMTNSPLHF. Written as DNA, the CDR3 is TGCAGTGCTAGAGACCCTGAAACAGCGATGACTAATTCACCCCTCCACTTT.

The rearrangement uses TRBV15 and TRBJ1-1; no definite D call. Germline CDR1 LNHNV, CDR2 YYDKDF (reference sequence). V was clipped by 0 bases and J by 6 bases, with 11 bases between them. This CDR3 spans 14 amino acids. CDR3 residues: CATSRDKIGAEAFF. As DNA, the CDR3 is TGTGCCACCAGCAGAGATAAGATCGGGGCTGAAGCTTTCTTT.

This clonotype was observed a few times. The CDR3 is CAILESPGTGELFF. CDR3 sequence (DNA): TGTGCCATCTTGGAGTCCCCCGGGACCGGGGAGCTGTTTTTT. The chain combines TRBV10-3 with TRBJ2-2, with unresolved D. Per the germline V gene, CDR1 is ENHRY and CDR2 is SYGVKD. Trimming removed 8 bases from V and 5 bases from J, with 15 bases in between. The CDR3 is made up of 14 amino acids.

The V gene is TRBV5-6, the J gene TRBJ2-7, with D possibly being TRBD1 (5 bases). The germline V and J ends were trimmed by 0 bases and 3 bases, with 10 bases remaining between them. Germline assignment: CDR1 SGHDT and CDR2 YYEEEE. This CDR3 contains 14 residues. CDR3 amino acids: CASSLVTGDYEQYF. CDR3 DNA sequence: TGTGCCAGCAGCTTGGTTACAGGTGACTACGAGCAGTACTTC.

At least ten counts were recorded for this clonotype. This chain connects TRBV6-5 to TRBJ2-7; D is possibly TRBD2 (5 bases). Trimming shortened V by 2 bases and J by 5 bases, and 13 bases separated the two germline ends. Germline V lookup: CDR1 MNHEY, CDR2 SVGAGI. The CDR3 extends over 14 amino acids. The CDR3, as DNA: TGTGCCAGCAGTTACATAGCTGGGAGCCACGAGCAGTACTTC. Translating it yields CASSYIAGSHEQYF.

This clonotype has only a few counts. The rearrangement joins TRBV12-3 or TRBV12-4 to TRBJ2-3; maybe TRBD1 (6 bases). V lost 6 bases, J lost 1 base, and 17 bases lay in between. This CDR3 spans 16 amino acids. The CDR3 here is CASSPQTGPRTDTQYF. For the CDR3, the DNA is TGTGCCAGCAGCCCACAGACAGGACCGCGCACAGATACGCAGTATTTT.

The gene calls are TRBV25-1 and TRBJ1-4, with a tentative D call TRBD1 (5 bases). The CDR3 length is 14 residues. Trimming removed 2 bases at V and 8 bases at J, with 12 bases between. Germline CDR1 is MGHDK and CDR2 is SYGVNS. For the CDR3, the DNA is TGTGCCAGCAGTGAACAGGGTTTTCGAGAAAAACTGTTTTTT. Amino acids: CASSEQGFREKLFF.

This clonotype has more than one count but fewer than ten. V is TRBV2 and J is TRBJ1-5; D uncertain. This CDR3 is built from 15 residues. Trimming cost V 2 bases and J 0 bases, with 8 bases left between them. Germline V gives CDR1 SNHLY, CDR2 FYNNEI. CDR3 DNA: TGTGCCAGCAGTGAATCCCAAGATAGCAATCAGCCCCAGCATTTT. It specifies CASSESQDSNQPQHF.

This clonotype was observed a handful of times. The chain recombines TRBV7-2 with TRBJ2-5; the D gene could be TRBD1 or TRBD2 (5 bases each). The CDR3 consists of 11 residues. In germline, CDR1 is SGHTA, CDR2 FQGNSA. V was shortened by 5 bases and J by 14 bases, with 15 bases between the two germline ends. The CDR3 protein is CASSPTPGPYF. The CDR3 nucleotides are TGTGCCAGCAGCCCAACCCCGGGGCCCTACTTC.

The V and J genes are TRBV15 and TRBJ2-7; D gene uncertain. Germline CDR1 and CDR2: LNHNV and YYDKDF (reference sequence). The length of the CDR3 is 15 residues. V lost 4 bases to trimming and J lost 5 bases, with 18 bases between them. CDR3 in amino acids: CATSIRPPGKDEQYF. The CDR3, as DNA: TGTGCCACCAGCATCCGACCTCCCGGTAAGGACGAGCAGTACTTC.

This clonotype was seen a handful of times. The gene calls are TRBV6-1 and TRBJ1-2; tentatively, D is TRBD1 (6 bases). Looked up from germline, CDR1 is MNHNS and CDR2 is SASEGT. Trimming pared 5 bases from V and 4 bases from J, leaving 14 bases between. CDR3 size: 14 residues. As DNA, the CDR3 is TGTGCCAGCAGTTACCGCGGACAGCCCTATGGCTACACCTTC. This gives the protein CASSYRGQPYGYTF.

This clonotype was counted ten times or more. Mismatch with germline at one junction end may stem from a read error. The rearrangement uses TRBV25-1 and TRBJ1-6; D uncertain. CDR3 length equals 14 residues. The germline V gene has CDR1 MGHDK and CDR2 SYGVNS. The CDR3: CASSESRRDSPLHF. CDR3 nucleotide sequence: TGTGCCAGCAGCGAATCACGGCGAGATTCACCCCTCCACTTT. Full variable domain (rest looked up from reference TRBV25-1 and TRBJ1-6): EADIYQTPRYLVIGTGKKITLECSQTMGHDKMYWYQQDPGMELHLIHYSYGVNSTEKGDLSSESTVSRIRTEHFPLTLESARPSHTSQYLCASSESRRDSPLHFGNGTRLTVT.

This clonotype was observed a handful of times. The chain employs TRBV28 and TRBJ2-7; tentatively, D is TRBD1 (6 bases). The CDR3 runs to 10 residues. Trimming stripped 11 bases from V and 3 bases from J, with 8 bases between. Germline values: CDR1 MDHEN, CDR2 SYDVKM. The CDR3 bases are TGTGCCCCAGGGGACTACGAGCAGTACTTC. Translated: CAPGDYEQYF.

The CDR3, as DNA: TGCGCCAGCAGCTTTGGCAGCCCGAACACCGGGGAGCTGTTTTTT. Translating gives CASSFGSPNTGELFF. The V gene is TRBV5-1, the J gene TRBJ2-2; D unclear. The CDR3 contains 15 residues. Trimming left V 2 bases short and J 0 bases short, with 8 bases between. Germline assignment: CDR1 SGHRS and CDR2 YFSETQ.

As for this clonotype: A much bigger clone sits one base away, suggesting this may be a read error. DNA for the CDR3: TGTGCCAGCAGTCGTACTGACAGGGGGCTGTATGGCTACACCTTC. It specifies CASSRTDRGLYGYTF. The chain carries TRBV6-2 or TRBV6-3 and TRBJ1-2; 10 nucleotides agree with TRBD1. V dropped 5 bases and J dropped 5; count of bases not matched to a gene: 8. Germline values: CDR1 MNHEY, CDR2 SVGEGT. The length of the CDR3 is 15 residues.

This clonotype was seen many times. The J gene is TRBJ1-2, the V gene TRBV7-8, with 7 nucleotides matching TRBD1. The CDR3 is 16 residues long. Looked up from germline, CDR1 is SGHVS and CDR2 is FQNEAQ. Trimming cost V 3 bases and J 2 bases; bases outside gene matches: 9. CDR3 sequence: CASSLITDRENYGYTF. The CDR3 coding sequence is TGTGCCAGCAGCTTGATAACTGACAGGGAAAACTATGGCTACACCTTC.

This clonotype was recorded many times. In DNA form, the CDR3 reads TGTGCCAGCAGACCTGACACGGGAGGGCATCAGCCCCAGCATTTT. It codes for CASRPDTGGHQPQHF. The V and J genes are TRBV2 and TRBJ1-5; D gene unclear. Per the germline V gene, CDR1 is SNHLY and CDR2 is FYNNEI. The ends were cut back, 6 bases at V and 5 bases at J, with 17 bases in the middle. This CDR3 contains 15 residues.

Ten or more counts support this clonotype. Here the CDR3 DNA reads TGTGCCAGCAGTTTGGGGACCCTGGGAGGCACCATATATTTT. This codes for CASSLGTLGGTIYF. V is TRBV28 and J is TRBJ1-3; TRBD1 might be the D (5 bases). The V end was cut by 3 bases, the J end by 9 bases, with 15 bases between. This CDR3 comprises 14 residues. Germline V gene data show CDR1 as MDHEN and CDR2 as SYDVKM.

The table lists this clonotype with a few counts. V usage is TRBV20-1 and J usage is TRBJ1-6; 8 bases agree with TRBD1. The trim removed 6 bases at V and 9 bases at J, leaving 10 bases unmatched. The CDR3 runs 14 residues. Per germline, CDR1 DFQATT and CDR2 SNEGSKA (reference sequence). The DNA of the CDR3 is TGCAGTGCCAGAAGGACAGGGCAGTCTTCACCCCTCCACTTT. Translated: CSARRTGQSSPLHF.

This clonotype has only a few counts. The V call is TRBV6-1, the J call TRBJ2-2; 9 bases fit TRBD2. Germline V gene lookup returns CDR1 MNHNS and CDR2 SASEGT. CDR3 length: 16 amino acids. The V gene end was trimmed by 3 bases and the J gene end by 5 bases; junction bases not matched to a gene: 7. The CDR3 spells CASSDFSGRGTGELFF. The CDR3 DNA is TGTGCCAGCAGTGACTTTAGCGGGAGAGGGACCGGGGAGCTGTTTTTT.

In this sample, this clonotype turned up many times. CDR3 DNA sequence: TGTGCCACCCGCGGGGCAGGGCGAACCTACGAGCAGTACTTC. This sequence encodes CATRGAGRTYEQYF. The J gene is TRBJ2-7, the V gene TRBV6-1; weak D call: TRBD2 (6 bases). CDR1 is MNHNS, CDR2 SASEGT, per germline. CDR3 length equals 14 residues. Trimming took off 10 bases at V and 2 bases at J, with 18 bases between the two ends.